This entry features one TCR beta chain sequence. The target of this receptor is not known. No clone much larger than this one lies a single base away; base qualities are absent. The data were obtained in a study of CD8 T cells in ankylosing spondylitis (dated by TCRdb to the late 2010s). Concerning the study at large: The study set out to find disease-linked TCR variants by profiling T cell receptor beta repertoires in ankylosing spondylitis patients and healthy donors. In total, the full study cohort was made up of nearly 110 healthy donors and 25 or so ankylosing spondylitis patients. Samples of peripheral blood were taken, and for ankylosing spondylitis patients, synovial fluid was collected as well.

The paper's findings and limits, for the study overall: Significant enrichment of the disease-linked clones was reported in matched synovial fluid samples from ankylosing spondylitis patients. A CD8+ phenotype was shown by the disease-linked clones, which were found at relatively low frequencies in peripheral blood. Some TCR beta motif variants had previously been reported in synovial fluid and blood of reactive arthritis patients, which suggested common disease-initiation mechanisms. Blood from ankylosing spondylitis patients appeared to be characterized by a TCR beta motif composed of several highly homologous amino acid variants.

The run used an Illumina HiSeq 2500. Quantitative 5'-RACE with molecular barcodes was used to prepare TCR beta libraries. In the source study's methods: Disease-linked TCR variants were identified with a new computational method built on a probabilistic model of VDJ rearrangement. TCRdb itself trimmed the public reads at Q25 with fastp, ran MiXCR and retained productive beta chains. Each entry is one CDR3 protein sequence, shown with its most common DNA and genes. TCRdb assigned the V and J calls; the authors' analysis was not used. For this sample the table gives under 250,000 distinct CDR3 sequences, of which around a tenth were detected only once. Jointly, the top ten make up less than 8% of the sample. CDR1 and CDR2 are drawn from the germline V gene: SGHVS, FNYEAQ. The V end gives up 4 bases and the J end 11 bases, leaving 10 bases in the junction not matched to a gene. The CDR3 contains 15 residues, cysteine and phenylalanine counted. The only DNA kept is the CDR3, 45 bases in frame from the first base.

The rearranged segments are TRBV7-6 and TRBJ1-4, with 10 central nucleotides matching TRBD1. The sequencing sample was made of blood, either unsorted or a sorted T cell fraction (not recorded which). The receptor was isolated from a male donor with ankylosing spondylitis or in good health (not recorded which). Here the CDR3 is given as CASSSRTGGLGKLFF. The nucleotides read TGTGCCAGCAGCTCGCGGACAGGGGGATTAGGGAAACTGTTTTTT.